The 27 T cell receptor beta chains in this list originate from one sample, sequenced in a study of blood T cell repertoires in COVID-19. TCRdb's table, derived via immunoSEQ multiplex PCR, lists solely in-frame clones and lacks some. The sample shows about 160,000 clones, about nine tenths of them seen only once. The sample consisted of peripheral blood. Receptors were obtained from a man aged 55 to 70 with active or convalescent COVID-19.

CDR3 in amino acids: CASSFSSGPDTQYF. The CDR3 bases are TGTGCCAGCAGCTTCAGCTCGGGTCCAGATACGCAGTATTTT. The rearrangement uses TRBV7-9 and TRBJ2-3; D gene uncertain. Trimming removed 3 bases at V and 4 bases at J, with 11 bases between. The CDR3 is made up of 14 amino acids. Germline values: CDR1 SEHNR, CDR2 FQNEAQ (reference sequence).

The chain couples TRBV9 to TRBJ1-2; tentatively, D is TRBD1 (6 bases). V was cut by 0 bases and J by 7 bases, with 13 bases left in between. The CDR3 extends over 14 amino acids. The germline V gene has CDR1 SGDLS and CDR2 YYNGEE. CDR3 bases: TGTGCCAGCAGCGTAGGCAGGACAGTCCTTGGCTACACCTTC. Protein product: CASSVGRTVLGYTF.

Turning to this clone: Other nucleotide sequences in the sample specify the same CDR3. The chain joins TRBV18 to TRBJ1-2; TRBD1 aligns across 9 bases. Per the germline V gene, CDR1 is KGHSH and CDR2 is LQKENI. V was pared by 2 bases and J by 7 bases, with 2 bases of the junction left unmatched. The CDR3 extends over 13 amino acids. CDR3 nucleotide sequence: TGTGCCAGCTCACCAACAGGGGGCGGTGGCTACACCTTC. It encodes CASSPTGGGGYTF.

CDR3 in amino acids: CASTAHGNTEAFF. The CDR3 DNA sequence: TGTGCCAGCACTGCGCATGGGAACACTGAAGCTTTCTTT. The chain has TRBV6-5 and TRBJ1-1; the D is unclear. The germline CDR1 and CDR2 sequences are MNHEY and SVGAGI. V gave up 7 bases and J gave up 1 base, with 10 bases separating them. The CDR3 runs to 13 residues.

The chain links TRBV10-3 to TRBJ2-7; D is perhaps TRBD2 (6 bases). CDR1 is ENHRY, CDR2 SYGVKD, per germline. V lost 3 bases to trimming and J lost 2 bases, with 8 bases between them. The CDR3 length is 13 residues. The CDR3, as DNA: TGTGCCATCAGTGATACTAGCACCTACGAGCAGTACTTC. Residues: CAISDTSTYEQYF.

The V and J genes are TRBV29-1 and TRBJ1-5, with D perhaps TRBD1 (5 bases). The CDR3 totals 14 residues. The germline V gene encodes CDR1 SQVTM and CDR2 ANQGSEA. V was trimmed by 6 bases and J by 4 bases, leaving 16 bases between them. The CDR3 here is CSVAPQGGNQPQHF. In DNA form, the CDR3 reads TGCAGCGTCGCCCCCCAGGGAGGTAATCAGCCCCAGCATTTT.

This clone was observed once. The rearrangement uses TRBV19 and TRBJ2-7; TRBD1 agrees at 11 bases. Trimming took 2 bases from V and 4 from J; bases not matched to a gene: 7. Germline V CDR1 and CDR2: LNHDA, SQIVND (reference sequence). The CDR3 runs 16 residues. The CDR3 spells CASSISLGTGGYEQYF. The CDR3 DNA sequence: TGTGCCAGTAGTATATCCCTGGGGACAGGGGGGTACGAGCAGTACTTC.

V gene TRBV11-1 combines with J gene TRBJ1-6; 7 bases map to TRBD1. Germline CDR1 reads SGHAT; CDR2 reads FQDESV (reference sequence). The CDR3 loop spans 15 amino acids. After removal of 4 bases from V and 7 bases from J, the junction contained 7 bases not matched to a gene. The DNA of the CDR3 is TGTGCCAGCAGCTCCGCGGGACAGATGAATTCACCCCTCCACTTT. Translated: CASSSAGQMNSPLHF. The full variable domain, in which reference TRBV11-1 and TRBJ1-6 provide the parts outside the CDR3, is EAEVAQSPRYKITEKSQAVAFWCDPISGHATLYWYRQILGQGPELLVQFQDESVVDDSQLPKDRFSAERLKGVDSTLKIQPAELGDSAMYLCASSSAGQMNSPLHFGNGTRLTVT.

The chain is built from TRBV6-6 and TRBJ1-5, with D possibly being TRBD1 (6 bases). Per germline, CDR1 MNHNY and CDR2 SVGAGI (reference sequence). The V end lost 5 bases, the J end lost 2 bases, and 13 bases lay between the germline ends. This CDR3 is built from 15 residues. This CDR3 is CASSRDRLGNQPQHF. DNA for the CDR3: TGTGCCAGCAGTAGAGACAGGCTGGGCAATCAGCCCCAGCATTTT.

The rearrangement links TRBV3-1 (or the pseudogene TRBV3-2) to TRBJ1-2, with TRBD1 matching over 8 bases. This CDR3 has 15 residues. V lost 1 base and J lost 8; bases outside the gene matches: 9. The V gene's germline CDR1 is LGHDT and CDR2 YNNKEL (reference sequence). CDR3: CASSQGTGPPMGYTF. The CDR3 DNA sequence: TGTGCCAGCAGCCAAGGGACAGGGCCCCCGATGGGCTACACCTTC.

This sequence joins TRBV19 and TRBJ1-2, with D perhaps matching TRBD1 (5 bases). This CDR3 contains 12 residues. V was clipped by 7 bases and J by 7 bases, with 13 bases between them. CDR1 is LNHDA, CDR2 SQIVND, per germline (reference sequence). The CDR3 reads CASTSGFFGYTF. CDR3 in DNA: TGTGCCAGTACCTCAGGGTTCTTTGGCTACACCTTC. The entire variable domain, with the rest obtained from reference TRBV19 and TRBJ1-2, is as follows: DGGITQSPKYLFRKEGQNVTLSCEQNLNHDAMYWYRQDPGQGLRLIYYSQIVNDFQKGDIAEGYSVSREKKESFPLTVTSAQKNPTAFYLCASTSGFFGYTFGSGTRLTVV.

Only a few counts were recorded for this clone. The rearrangement joins TRBV5-1 to TRBJ1-2, with 9 bases fitting TRBD1. The CDR3 has 14 residues. Germline CDR1 reads SGHRS; CDR2 reads YFSETQ. The V segment lost 7 bases and the J segment 10 bases; nucleotides outside the gene matches: 14. For the CDR3, the DNA is TGCGCCAGCGCTATAGAGGGACAGGGAGGTACCTACACCTTC. Its translation is CASAIEGQGGTYTF.

As concerns this clone: In this CDR3 the conserved last residue, phenylalanine or tryptophan, is missing, so a read error is likely. The chain is built from TRBV27 and TRBJ2-7, with TRBD1 matching over 7 bases. Germline trimming cut 6 bases from V and 5 bases from J; bases unmatched to any gene: 16. Germline loops: CDR1 MNHEY, CDR2 SMNVEV (reference sequence). The CDR3 contains 16 residues. For the CDR3, the DNA is TGTGCCAGCAGCCGGGACAGCCCCCTACTGAAGCACGAGCAGTACCTC. Its translation is CASSRDSPLLKHEQYL.

The chain recombines TRBV15 with TRBJ1-4; 8 bases are shared with TRBD1. Trimming at V came to 0 bases and at J to 7 bases, leaving 10 bases not matched to a gene. This CDR3 region has 17 residues. Germline CDR1 is LNHNV and CDR2 is YYDKDF (reference sequence). The CDR3 reads CATSREAPGTGREKLFF. CDR3 bases: TGTGCCACCAGCAGAGAAGCACCCGGGACAGGCCGTGAAAAACTGTTTTTT.

This chain joins TRBV6-5 and TRBJ2-1, with TRBD2 identical over 14 bases. Germline V gene sequence: CDR1 MNHEY, CDR2 SVGAGI. V was pared by 6 bases and J by 9 bases, with 7 bases of the junction left unmatched. This CDR3 has 15 residues. Written as DNA, the CDR3 is TGTGCCAGCAGGGGGACTAGCGGGAGTTCGGGTGAGCAGTTCTTC. Its translation is CASRGTSGSSGEQFF.

This chain connects TRBV9 to TRBJ1-3; perhaps TRBD1 as D (6 bases). Trimming stripped 4 bases from V and 0 bases from J, with 17 bases between. The length of the CDR3 is 17 residues. CDR1 is SGDLS and CDR2 is YYNGEE in the germline V gene. The CDR3 is CASSMDSLISSGNTIYF. CDR3 coding DNA: TGTGCCAGCAGCATGGACAGCCTGATAAGCTCTGGAAACACCATATATTTT.

This CDR3 reads CASSWTGQGVYEQYF. In nucleotides, the CDR3 is TGTGCCAGCAGCTGGACGGGACAGGGGGTATACGAGCAGTACTTC. The chain is built from TRBV3-1 (or the pseudogene TRBV3-2) and TRBJ2-7; 11 bases are a match to TRBD1. J lost 4 bases, V lost 5 bases, and 7 bases had no gene match. The CDR3 contains 15 residues. From germline, CDR1 is LGHDT and CDR2 YNNKEL (reference sequence).

V is TRBV19 and J is TRBJ1-6; TRBD1 might be the D (6 bases). Trimming cost V 7 bases and J 9 bases, with 13 bases left between them. The CDR3 is made up of 13 amino acids. Germline CDR1 is LNHDA and CDR2 is SQIVND (reference sequence). The CDR3: CASTRDTLSPLHF. The CDR3 region has the DNA TGTGCCAGTACTAGGGACACCCTTTCACCCCTCCACTTT.

V and J are TRBV2 and TRBJ1-2; 7 nucleotides match TRBD1. CDR1 and CDR2 (germline): SNHLY, FYNNEI. V lost 1 base, J lost 2 bases, and 1 base stayed unmatched. The CDR3 totals 14 residues. CDR3 bases: TGTGCCAGCAGTGAAGTCAGGGGGAACTATGGCTACACCTTC. Its translation: CASSEVRGNYGYTF.

The V call is TRBV2, the J call TRBJ2-7; 9 nucleotides line up with TRBD2. Germline V lookup: CDR1 SNHLY, CDR2 FYNNEI. V lost 5 bases and J lost 3; bases outside the gene matches: 11. This CDR3 has 16 amino acids. The CDR3 sequence is CASSSASGEDYYEQYF. The CDR3, as DNA: TGTGCCAGCAGTTCCGCTAGCGGGGAGGACTACTACGAGCAGTACTTC.

In DNA form, the CDR3 reads TGCAGTGCTAGTTCTAGCGGGGGGGGCGATACGCAGTATTTT. It is translated as CSASSSGGGDTQYF. The chain links TRBV20-1 to TRBJ2-3, with 12 positions matching TRBD2. Germline lookup yields CDR1 DFQATT and CDR2 SNEGSKA (reference sequence). This CDR3 is 14 amino acids long. After removal of 3 bases from V and 6 bases from J, the junction contained 4 bases not matched to a gene.

V usage is TRBV7-6 and J usage is TRBJ1-6; D not resolved. The CDR3 covers 13 residues. Germline-derived CDR1 and CDR2 are SGHVS and FNYEAQ. V lost 1 base and J 9 bases, leaving 7 bases between the germline ends. The CDR3, as DNA: TGTGCCAGCAGCTTAGGACCAGGTTCACCCCTCCACTTT. Encoded protein: CASSLGPGSPLHF.

This chain joins TRBV19 and TRBJ2-1; 10 bases map to TRBD1. The CDR3 totals 13 residues. The germline gives CDR1 LNHDA, CDR2 SQIVND (reference sequence). V gave up 7 bases and J gave up 9 bases; unmatched junction bases: 6. The CDR3 protein is CASTRGQGTEQFF. DNA for the CDR3: TGTGCCAGTACCCGGGGACAGGGGACTGAGCAGTTCTTC.

The chain employs TRBV19 and TRBJ2-2; 11 bases are a match to TRBD2. This CDR3 has 16 residues. The germline V gene encodes CDR1 LNHDA and CDR2 SQIVND (reference sequence). After removal of 7 bases from V and 6 bases from J, the junction contained 10 bases not matched to a gene. CDR3 in amino acids: CASTPWGLAVAGELFF. The DNA of the CDR3 is TGTGCCAGTACCCCATGGGGACTAGCGGTAGCCGGGGAGCTGTTTTTT.

This chain links TRBV9 with TRBJ1-6; 8 bases map to TRBD1. Germline V CDR1 and CDR2: SGDLS, YYNGEE. There are 14 residues in the CDR3. V shed 4 bases, J shed 11 bases, and the junction held 8 bases outside the gene matches. The CDR3: CASSTQGARAPLHF. Here the CDR3 DNA reads TGTGCCAGCAGCACCCAGGGGGCTAGGGCACCCCTCCACTTT.

The CDR3 bases are TGTGCCAGCAGTTACGCGCGGGGGGCAGGGTACGAGCAGTACTTC. It specifies CASSYARGAGYEQYF. The chain employs TRBV6-5 and TRBJ2-7, with 8 nucleotides matching TRBD2. CDR3 length equals 15 residues. Germline assignment: CDR1 MNHEY and CDR2 SVGAGI. Germline trimming cut 2 bases from V and 4 bases from J; bases unmatched to any gene: 7.

This clone was observed a handful of times. The genes are TRBV27 and TRBJ2-7; tentative D call: TRBD2 (5 bases). Germline CDR1 is MNHEY and CDR2 is SMNVEV (reference sequence). V was clipped by 3 bases and J by 3 bases, with 15 bases between them. The length of the CDR3 is 15 residues. Here the CDR3 reads CASSLTGIAFYEQYF. In DNA, the CDR3 is TGTGCCAGCAGTTTGACCGGGATCGCTTTCTACGAGCAGTACTTC.